This note documents a single T cell receptor beta chain sequence. This clonotype appeared many times. Its antigen is unknown. No much larger clone is present one base from it, and per-base qualities are unavailable. A patient counted as having stable Graves' hyperthyroidism if no progression to ophthalmopathy occurred over 18 months of follow-up. Hyperthyroidism patients were aged 18 to 65 years and newly diagnosed, with disease duration of less than 2 months. The study excluded patients with uncontrolled infections, other autoimmune diseases, pregnancy or lactation. Diagnoses relied on clinical symptoms, serum thyroxine and TRAb, thyroid ultrasound and orbital computed tomography. PBMCs were isolated from more than 9 ml of fresh peripheral blood by Ficoll-Paque density gradient centrifugation. Total RNA was extracted using Trizol reagent, and RNA quality was assessed on an Agilent 2100 Bioanalyzer.

The data are from a study of T cells in Graves' hyperthyroidism and ophthalmopathy (dated by TCRdb to the late 2010s). About the full investigation: Peripheral blood was collected at initial diagnosis, before any treatment. A discovery cohort of about a hundred patients, approximately 45 with Graves' ophthalmopathy and about 60 with stable Graves' hyperthyroidism, was used to find distinguishing TCR V-J signatures. Whether ophthalmopathy could be predicted prospectively was tested in an independent validation cohort made up of roughly 19 hyperthyroidism patients plus 17 patients who later progressed to ophthalmopathy. The 100 discovery patients were randomly split 7:3 into training and test sets. In addition, the study compared T-cell repertoires in thyroid tissue and in blood from about 6 Graves' hyperthyroidism patients. Once sampling was done, hyperthyroidism patients were given methimazole at a starting dose of 30 mg daily, whereas ophthalmopathy patients were given high-dose intravenous methylprednisolone. TCR Vbeta CDR3 sequencing of some 140 peripheral blood samples (fewer than 45 ophthalmopathy, roughly 74 hyperthyroidism and some 17 progressor patients) is reported in the paper. General study outcomes and caveats: Sample size was not statistically predetermined, and blinding of investigators to group allocation was not performed. Blood samples also contained most of the expanded thyroid clonotypes (frequency above 0.001), which suggests that blood repertoires may reflect thyroid immune responses. Ophthalmopathy was separated from stable hyperthyroidism by a 13 V-J signature model, with about 88% sensitivity and approximately 81% specificity obtained in cross-validation and 80%/75% obtained in testing. During validation, the model predicted progression to ophthalmopathy a median of approximately six months ahead of onset, with just under 71% sensitivity and 72% to 80% specificity.

TCR beta CDR3 regions were amplified from RNA transcripts. The TCR CDR3 was subjected to a first round of RT-PCR using the HTBI primer set and the Qiagen OneStep RT-PCR kit. Libraries were constructed in a second round of multiplex PCR, after which size selection and purification were carried out. Paired-end sequencing of the libraries was performed with 100 bp reads on an Illumina HiSeq2000. In the paper's pipeline: Raw data were processed with SOAPnuke, discarding reads with adapters, uncalled bases, mean Phred below 15, or no exact constant-primer or identifier match. COPE v1.2.5 was used to merge the high-quality paired reads, and each unique nucleotide sequence was defined as a clonotype. MiTCR v1.1 was used to align the clonotypes against IMGT TRBV, TRBD and TRBJ reference segments. Only V-J combinations with frequency above 0.0001, covering about 99% of repertoires, were analysed. A TCS score was defined as the ratio between F50 (clonal expansion) and ExV (chaos), using BLOSUM62-based TCRdist between CDR3 peptides within each V-J. Welch's t-statistics and random forest reduced 514 V-J features to 10 to 15, which were used in a naive Bayes classifier (R e1071). Through fastp at Q25 and MiXCR, TCRdb rebuilt clones from the public reads, retaining in-frame beta chains. Identical CDR3 protein sequences are pooled into one entry, listed with their most common genes and DNA. The V and J calls, along with clone size, are taken from TCRdb and not from the paper's own processing. The sample table records under 350,000 distinct CDR3 sequences; 15% to 20% of these occur just once. The biggest ten clones account for approximately 49% of the sample.

CDR3 length: 13 amino acids, cysteine to phenylalanine. The sequence is cut down to CDR3 DNA, 39 bases in frame from base 1. V loses 10 bases at its end and J loses 2 bases; junction bases beyond the gene matches: 6. The rearranged chain carries TRBV12-3 or TRBV12-4 and TRBJ2-3, with 7 bases in between that match TRBD1. This clonotype was sampled from a woman between 50 and 59 years old with Graves' hyperthyroidism. Sequences were obtained from blood. The CDR3 reads CATGTANTDTQYF. Read as DNA, the sequence is TGTGCCACCGGGACAGCCAACACAGATACGCAGTATTTT.